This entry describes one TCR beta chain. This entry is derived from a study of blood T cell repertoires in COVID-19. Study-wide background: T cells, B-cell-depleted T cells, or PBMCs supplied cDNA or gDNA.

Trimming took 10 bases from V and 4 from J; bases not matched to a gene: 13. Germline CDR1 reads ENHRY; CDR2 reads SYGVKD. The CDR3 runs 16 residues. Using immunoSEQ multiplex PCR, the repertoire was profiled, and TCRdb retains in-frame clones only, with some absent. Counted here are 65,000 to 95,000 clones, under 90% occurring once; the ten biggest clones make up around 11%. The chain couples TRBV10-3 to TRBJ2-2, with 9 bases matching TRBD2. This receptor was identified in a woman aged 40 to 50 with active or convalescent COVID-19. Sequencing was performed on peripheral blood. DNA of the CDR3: TGTGCCACTACACGCGAGGCGGGAGGGGGCACCGGGGAGCTGTTTTTT. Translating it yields CATTREAGGGTGELFF.